The rows below give T cell receptor beta chains drawn from one sample of a study of HIV-infected patients and healthy controls. TCRdb independently ran MiXCR on the 5' RACE reads; one entry per CDR3 protein. This table holds about 24,000 distinct CDR3 sequences, approximately 7.7% found once. Sequencing was performed on blood. The receptors stem from an adult in good health. Each CDR3 is given without its conserved first and last residue.

v_call cdr3_aa
TRBV5-1 ASGIAGDQYEQY
TRBV6-2/TRBV6-3 ASSTRVPNQPQH
TRBV2 ASSSDSNYGYT
TRBV28 ASSRKGAATYNSPLH
TRBV10-2 ASRPGRTSYEQY
TRBV5-1 ASTDPRQPNTEAF
TRBV7-9 ASSGFPLTYYGYT
TRBV5-1 ASSLEGFGTQY
TRBV20-1 SARDGGRNEQY
TRBV7-8 ASGTEKLF
TRBV4-2 ASSPTTETGELF
TRBV20-1 SAPNGALYEQY
TRBV20-1 SARVDLRVPGTDTQY
TRBV6-5 ASSRTYTYEQY
TRBV5-4 ASSLEGARVYGYT
TRBV25-1 ASSNPGTAYEQY
TRBV7-8 ASSHWRAPYEQY
TRBV27 ASSLWGGPGELF
TRBV19 ASSAGGTHYEQY
TRBV7-2 ASSYAPGGYIQY
TRBV7-2 ASSSPFNQPQH
TRBV2 ASSVGQFKAF
TRBV29-1 SVDGTDYGYT
TRBV7-2 ASSLGAGAF
TRBV7-2 ASSLVGGTDTQY
TRBV4-1 ASSKIVAIYEQY
TRBV4-1 ASSTTGSAYEQY
TRBV2 ASSPLGDSRNQPQH
TRBV5-6 ASSAIGTGTGELF
TRBV19 ASSRINTDTQY
TRBV19 ASSIHKGNQPQH
TRBV25-1 ASSDHALSYEQY
TRBV27 ASSLQGRGTEAF
TRBV7-6 ASSAEAPGQILGNYGYT
TRBV5-1 ASSLEAPPAETQY
TRBV6-5 ASSRSAYDSNQPQH
TRBV4-2 ASSRGTSRQETQY
TRBV27 ASSQRTTTRNTEAF
TRBV6-1 ASSEIAGDPAKNIQY
TRBV5-5 ARRQGLNTEAF
TRBV28 ASSTQRGENTEAF
TRBV20-1 SAPFTNEKLF
TRBV2 ASSPSQGGPRAF
TRBV19 ASSPGGSGQPQH
TRBV20-1 SANPVAGAFPGNTIY
TRBV29-1 SAVLDFLTTEAF
TRBV12-3/TRBV12-4 ASSPVQGQGTQY
TRBV7-2 ASSFGFRQRNTEAF
TRBV5-1 ASSLIGERREKLF
TRBV5-1 ATRPSSYNEQF
TRBV6-5 ASSLTSSGGSTDTQY
TRBV20-1 SPSPGTRTDTQY
TRBV28 ASMIGGWGTEAF
TRBV7-9 ASSPRGVGGYT
TRBV5-6 ASSYDYNSPLH